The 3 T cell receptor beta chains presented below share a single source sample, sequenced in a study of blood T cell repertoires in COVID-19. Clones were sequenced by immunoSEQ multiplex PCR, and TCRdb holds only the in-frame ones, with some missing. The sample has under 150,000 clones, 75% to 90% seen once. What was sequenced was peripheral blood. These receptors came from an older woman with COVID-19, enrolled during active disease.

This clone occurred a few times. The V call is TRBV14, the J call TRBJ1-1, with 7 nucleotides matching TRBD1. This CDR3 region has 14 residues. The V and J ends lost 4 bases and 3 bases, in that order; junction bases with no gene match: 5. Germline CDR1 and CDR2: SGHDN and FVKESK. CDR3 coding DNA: TGTGCCAGCAGCCGGCACACAGGGGACACTGAAGCTTTCTTT. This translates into CASSRHTGDTEAFF.

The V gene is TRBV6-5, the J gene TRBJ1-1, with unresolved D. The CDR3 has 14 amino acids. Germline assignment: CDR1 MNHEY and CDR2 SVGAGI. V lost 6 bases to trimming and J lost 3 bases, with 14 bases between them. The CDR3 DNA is TGTGCCAGCAGGCCCCCGGGAGCCTACACTGAAGCTTTCTTT. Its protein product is CASRPPGAYTEAFF.

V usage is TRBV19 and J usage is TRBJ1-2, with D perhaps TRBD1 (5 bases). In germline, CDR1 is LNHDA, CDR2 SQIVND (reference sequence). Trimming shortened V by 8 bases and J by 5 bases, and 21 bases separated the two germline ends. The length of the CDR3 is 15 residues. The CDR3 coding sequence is TGTGCCAGTCTCCCAGGGCTCGGAAAAGGGTATGGCTACACCTTC. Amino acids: CASLPGLGKGYGYTF. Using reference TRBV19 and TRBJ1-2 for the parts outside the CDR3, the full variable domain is DGGITQSPKYLFRKEGQNVTLSCEQNLNHDAMYWYRQDPGQGLRLIYYSQIVNDFQKGDIAEGYSVSREKKESFPLTVTSAQKNPTAFYLCASLPGLGKGYGYTFGSGTRLTVV.